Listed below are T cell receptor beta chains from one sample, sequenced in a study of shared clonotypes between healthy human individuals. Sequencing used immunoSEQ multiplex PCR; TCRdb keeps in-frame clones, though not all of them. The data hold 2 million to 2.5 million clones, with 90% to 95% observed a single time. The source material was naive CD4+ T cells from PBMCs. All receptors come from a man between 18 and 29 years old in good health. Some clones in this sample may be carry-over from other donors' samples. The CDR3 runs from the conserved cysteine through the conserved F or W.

CASSLRTPASKQYF | TRBV5-6
CASSFETTYEQYF | TRBV7-9
CASSLTSGTYNEQFF | TRBV6-5
CASSFEETGNQPQHF | TRBV6-5
CAWSPLFGEQYF | TRBV30
CASSPVGPKNIQYF | TRBV5-1
CASSFQGQGTYGYTF | TRBV5-4
CASSPGRGHQETQYF | TRBV7-3
CSVEKRGPAVGYGYTF | TRBV29-1
CASGIPNPDSGNTIYF | TRBV12-5
CASSYQREGPYEQFF | TRBV6-5
CASSPGQGRTEAFF | TRBV7-3
CASSLRSGSSYEQYF | TRBV11-2
CASSLGASSSYNEQFF | TRBV7-2
CASSSDREYQYGYTF | TRBV5-1
CASSQDFQETQYF | TRBV4-2
CASSRLRDINTGELFF | TRBV7-9
CASSSPGQGTYEQYF | TRBV28
CASSQIARSQETQYF | TRBV14
CASGQGIPGNTIYF | TRBV6-5
CASSESGRDQPQHF | TRBV10-1
CATPTEDLAGGYHEQYF | TRBV15
CASSQAFFPGNTDTQYF | TRBV4-1
CASSIAGVFVEETQYF | TRBV19
CASSYGQPDAGELFF | TRBV5-1
CASSFVGEQFF | TRBV7-9
CASSHLYTQYF | TRBV6-6
CASSLRAVPSGNEQFF | TRBV9
CASSEAGNTLYF | TRBV6-1
CASSEGLADIYEQYF | TRBV6-1
CSVDRRGSETQYF | TRBV29-1
CASSLGGSRSGELFF | TRBV5-4
CASSLLGGSYGYTF | TRBV28
CASSSGGLGNEQFF | TRBV19
CASSLFLAQIPDDEQFF | TRBV18
CASSRLAGATPDTQYF | TRBV11-1
CASSENGHRELFF | TRBV6-4
CASSAAGEQYF | TRBV5-1
CASSPGYNEQFF | TRBV7-2
CASSLVLDTGELFF | TRBV7-8
CASSLVGYGYGYTF | TRBV28
CASSSTRQGLGQPQHF | TRBV13
CASTRRDSDQPQHF | TRBV9
CASSPTGKQPQHF | TRBV7-2
CASSLVGGDEQYF | TRBV7-9
CASTPPGQTYEQYF | TRBV27
CSAGQLNTEAFF | TRBV29-1
CASSPEGGNYNEQFF | TRBV11-3
CASSFGTMIDTQYF | TRBV5-1
CSASWQGEQFF | TRBV20-1
CASSSPSGRYAEQFF | TRBV7-2
CASSFSVQMNTEAFF | TRBV5-1
CASSEAGTSFETQYF | TRBV2
CASSFNEKLFF | TRBV5-4
CASSHRLAGIIYEQYF | TRBV28
CASSLIVANEQFF | TRBV5-1
CASSLSGDGNLAKNIQYF | TRBV5-1
CASSPSKGLAGYNEQFF | TRBV18
CASSQAPTGHAIRSPLHF | TRBV4-3
CASSVRAYNEQFF | TRBV9